A selection of T cell receptor beta chains follows, all from one sample in a study of T-cell memory formation after mild COVID-19. TCRdb independently ran MiXCR on the 5' RACE reads; one entry per CDR3 protein. The repertoire holds some 290,000 distinct CDR3 sequences, about 16% seen once, with about 23% in the top ten. Material: PBMCs or a T cell subset sorted from them (not recorded which). The receptors were gathered from a man younger than 30 who had mild COVID-19 (a few samples of this study predate the infection). Cell type and time point are not known. Both conserved end residues are part of each CDR3. D genes are given only for firm matches. Clone size, where shown, is once, few, many, or a class for clones that have expanded.

V gene: TRBV5-1
clone size: few
D gene: TRBD2
J gene: TRBJ2-3
CDR3 DNA: TGCGCCAGCAGCCCGGGACTAGAGGCAGATACGCAGTATTTT
CDR3 protein: CASSPGLEADTQYF

V gene: TRBV6-5
clone size: many
D gene: .
J gene: TRBJ2-3
CDR3 DNA: TGTGCCAGCAGGGAACAGGAGGCCAACACAGATACGCAGTATTTT
CDR3 protein: CASREQEANTDTQYF

V gene: TRBV15
clone size: .
D gene: .
J gene: TRBJ2-1
CDR3 DNA: TGTGCCACCAGCAGAGGGACGGTCATAATTATCAATGAGCAGTTCTTC
CDR3 protein: CATSRGTVIIINEQFF

V gene: TRBV12-3/TRBV12-4
clone size: .
D gene: .
J gene: TRBJ1-3
CDR3 DNA: TGTGCCAGCAGTTTTGTGCCAGGGGAATCAGGAAACACCATATATTTT
CDR3 protein: CASSFVPGESGNTIYF

V gene: TRBV7-9
clone size: many
D gene: .
J gene: TRBJ2-2
CDR3 DNA: TGTGCCAGCAGCTTTTTGGCCGGGGAGCTGTTTTTT
CDR3 protein: CASSFLAGELFF

V gene: TRBV12-3/TRBV12-4
clone size: few
D gene: .
J gene: TRBJ1-4
CDR3 DNA: TGTGCCAGCAGTCCCCTCCTTGATAATGAAAAACTGTTTTTT
CDR3 protein: CASSPLLDNEKLFF

V gene: TRBV6-5
clone size: few
D gene: TRBD2
J gene: TRBJ2-3
CDR3 DNA: TGTGCCAGCAGTTACGGCGCGGGGGGAGATACGCAGTATTTT
CDR3 protein: CASSYGAGGDTQYF

V gene: TRBV4-3
clone size: few
D gene: .
J gene: TRBJ1-4
CDR3 DNA: TGCGCCAGCAGCCAAGCCGGACAGAGTGCCGAAAAACTGTTTTTT
CDR3 protein: CASSQAGQSAEKLFF

V gene: TRBV6-6
clone size: .
D gene: .
J gene: TRBJ2-4
CDR3 DNA: TGTGCCAGCAGTTCCCCCGGGACCGCGTCGCAAAACATTCAGTACTTC
CDR3 protein: CASSSPGTASQNIQYF

V gene: TRBV15
clone size: few
D gene: .
J gene: TRBJ1-5
CDR3 DNA: TGTGCCACCAGCAGAGCCATCTTAAGGACATCCGATCAGCCCCAGCATTTT
CDR3 protein: CATSRAILRTSDQPQHF

V gene: TRBV12-3/TRBV12-4
clone size: few
D gene: .
J gene: TRBJ1-5
CDR3 DNA: TGTGACAGCCTCCCGTTGGGGCAGCCCCAGCATTTT
CDR3 protein: CDSLPLGQPQHF

V gene: TRBV6-1
clone size: .
D gene: .
J gene: TRBJ2-2
CDR3 DNA: TGTGCCAGCAGTGCTCGAGAGACTGGGGCCGGGGAGCTGTTTTTT
CDR3 protein: CASSARETGAGELFF

V gene: TRBV4-1
clone size: few
D gene: .
J gene: TRBJ2-7
CDR3 DNA: TGCGCCAGCAGCCAAGGGGGCGGCCTAAATACCTACGAGCAGTACTTC
CDR3 protein: CASSQGGGLNTYEQYF

V gene: TRBV29-1
clone size: .
D gene: .
J gene: TRBJ2-3
CDR3 DNA: TGCAGCGGAATTGGGAACATTCTCACAGATACGCAGTATTTT
CDR3 protein: CSGIGNILTDTQYF

V gene: TRBV24-1
clone size: .
D gene: TRBD1
J gene: TRBJ2-3
CDR3 DNA: TGTGCCACCAGTGACCCCGACCGGGACAGAATCACAGATACGCAGTATTTT
CDR3 protein: CATSDPDRDRITDTQYF

V gene: TRBV2
clone size: many
D gene: .
J gene: TRBJ1-2
CDR3 DNA: TGTGCCAGCAGTGATATCGGCCTACGGGCTAACTATGGCTACACCTTC
CDR3 protein: CASSDIGLRANYGYTF

V gene: TRBV20-1
clone size: many
D gene: .
J gene: TRBJ2-1
CDR3 DNA: TGCAGTGCCAGTCGGGGGCCTCAACTCGGTGAGCAGTTCTTC
CDR3 protein: CSASRGPQLGEQFF

V gene: TRBV6-5
clone size: many
D gene: TRBD1
J gene: TRBJ1-2
CDR3 DNA: TGTGCCAGCAGTCTCCGGGCGACAGGGGGCCTTGGCTACACCTTC
CDR3 protein: CASSLRATGGLGYTF

V gene: TRBV7-2
clone size: .
D gene: .
J gene: TRBJ2-3
CDR3 DNA: TGTGCCAGCAGCGTAAGGGGGGACCTGGCAGATACGCAGTATTTT
CDR3 protein: CASSVRGDLADTQYF

V gene: TRBV2
clone size: many
D gene: .
J gene: TRBJ1-2
CDR3 DNA: TGTGCCAGCAGTTACGAAATGGTCTTCTATGGCTACACCTTC
CDR3 protein: CASSYEMVFYGYTF

V gene: TRBV5-1
clone size: .
D gene: TRBD1
J gene: TRBJ1-1
CDR3 DNA: TGCGCCAGCAGCCGCGGGACAGGAGCGCATGAAGCTTTCTTT
CDR3 protein: CASSRGTGAHEAFF

V gene: TRBV30
clone size: few
D gene: .
J gene: TRBJ2-5
CDR3 DNA: TGTGCCTGGAAAGACAGTTTAATAGAGACCCAGTACTTC
CDR3 protein: CAWKDSLIETQYF

V gene: TRBV4-3
clone size: .
D gene: .
J gene: TRBJ2-2
CDR3 DNA: TGCGCCAGCAGCCAAGATTTTGGACTAAAAAGGACCGGGGAGCTGTTTTTT
CDR3 protein: CASSQDFGLKRTGELFF

V gene: TRBV5-1
clone size: .
D gene: .
J gene: TRBJ2-4
CDR3 DNA: TGCGCCAGCCGAACTGGGACACCGCATAACATTCAGTACTTC
CDR3 protein: CASRTGTPHNIQYF

V gene: TRBV3-1
clone size: .
D gene: .
J gene: TRBJ2-5
CDR3 DNA: TGTGCCAGCAGCTTTCTATCTGGAGAGACCCAGTACTTC
CDR3 protein: CASSFLSGETQYF

V gene: TRBV6-6
clone size: .
D gene: .
J gene: TRBJ1-1
CDR3 DNA: TGTGCCAGCAGTCGACGACAGGACCAAGGGACTGAAGCTTTCTTT
CDR3 protein: CASSRRQDQGTEAFF

V gene: TRBV7-2
clone size: few
D gene: .
J gene: TRBJ1-2
CDR3 DNA: TGTGCCAGCAGCACTCAGGGGCATGGCTACACCTTC
CDR3 protein: CASSTQGHGYTF

V gene: TRBV4-3
clone size: .
D gene: .
J gene: TRBJ2-3
CDR3 DNA: TGCGCCAGCAGCCAAGGGCTACCTAGCACAGATACGCAGTATTTT
CDR3 protein: CASSQGLPSTDTQYF

V gene: TRBV18
clone size: few
D gene: .
J gene: TRBJ2-1
CDR3 DNA: TGTGCCAGCTCACTAAACACGGCGAAGTACAATGAGCAGTTCTTC
CDR3 protein: CASSLNTAKYNEQFF

V gene: TRBV7-9
clone size: many
D gene: .
J gene: TRBJ2-5
CDR3 DNA: TGTGCCAGCCACCAGGAGACCCAGTACTTC
CDR3 protein: CASHQETQYF

V gene: TRBV5-1
clone size: .
D gene: .
J gene: TRBJ2-1
CDR3 DNA: TGCGCCAGCAGCTTGTGGGACCCTACGAACAATGAGCAGTTCTTC
CDR3 protein: CASSLWDPTNNEQFF

V gene: TRBV4-3
clone size: few
D gene: .
J gene: TRBJ2-5
CDR3 DNA: TGCGCCAGCAGCCAAGGGTGGGGTGGTGCAGAGACCCAGTACTTC
CDR3 protein: CASSQGWGGAETQYF

V gene: TRBV24-1
clone size: .
D gene: .
J gene: TRBJ2-3
CDR3 DNA: TGTGCCACCAGTGATCCAAGACTAGGGGCAGATACGCAGTATTTT
CDR3 protein: CATSDPRLGADTQYF

V gene: TRBV27
clone size: few
D gene: .
J gene: TRBJ2-2
CDR3 DNA: TGTGCCAGCAGTTTACAGCGAACCGGGGAGCTGTTTTTT
CDR3 protein: CASSLQRTGELFF

V gene: TRBV11-2
clone size: .
D gene: .
J gene: TRBJ1-2
CDR3 DNA: TGTGCCAGCAGCTTGGAGGGGGGCGGTTCCGGCTACACCTTC
CDR3 protein: CASSLEGGGSGYTF

V gene: TRBV12-3/TRBV12-4
clone size: .
D gene: .
J gene: TRBJ2-5
CDR3 DNA: TGTGCCAGCAGTTTAGCGGGCTCAGGGGTGGAGACCCAGTACTTC
CDR3 protein: CASSLAGSGVETQYF

V gene: TRBV27
clone size: few
D gene: .
J gene: TRBJ2-1
CDR3 DNA: TGTGCCAGCAGTTTGAGGGGGGCGAGGAATGAGCAGTTCTTC
CDR3 protein: CASSLRGARNEQFF

V gene: TRBV18
clone size: .
D gene: .
J gene: TRBJ1-3
CDR3 DNA: TGTGCCAGCTCCCGCGACAGGTACTCTGGAAACACCATATATTTT
CDR3 protein: CASSRDRYSGNTIYF

V gene: TRBV5-1
clone size: .
D gene: .
J gene: TRBJ1-1
CDR3 DNA: TGCGCCAGCAGGGTCGGGGCCACTGAAGCTTTCTTT
CDR3 protein: CASRVGATEAFF

V gene: TRBV5-1
clone size: few
D gene: TRBD1
J gene: TRBJ2-1
CDR3 DNA: TGCGCCAGCAGCTTGTCGGCAGGGGGTTACAATGAGCAGTTCTTC
CDR3 protein: CASSLSAGGYNEQFF